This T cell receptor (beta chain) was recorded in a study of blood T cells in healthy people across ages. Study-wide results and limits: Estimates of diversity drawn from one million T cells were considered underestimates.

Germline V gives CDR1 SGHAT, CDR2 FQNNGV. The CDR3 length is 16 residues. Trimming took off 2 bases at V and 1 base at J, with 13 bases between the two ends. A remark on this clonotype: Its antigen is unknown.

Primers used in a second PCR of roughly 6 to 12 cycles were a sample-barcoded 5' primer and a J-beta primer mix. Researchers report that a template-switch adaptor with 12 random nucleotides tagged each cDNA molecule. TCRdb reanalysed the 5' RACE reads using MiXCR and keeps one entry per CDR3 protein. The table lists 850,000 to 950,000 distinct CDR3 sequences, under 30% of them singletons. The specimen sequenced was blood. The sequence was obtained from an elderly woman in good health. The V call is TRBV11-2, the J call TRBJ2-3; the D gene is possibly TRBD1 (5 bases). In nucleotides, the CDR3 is TGTGCCAGCAGCTTAAGTCACGGCAGGGGCACAGATACGCAGTATTTT. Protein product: CASSLSHGRGTDTQYF. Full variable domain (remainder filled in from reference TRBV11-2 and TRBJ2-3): EAGVAQSPRYKIIEKRQSVAFWCNPISGHATLYWYQQILGQGPKLLIQFQNNGVVDDSQLPKDRFSAERLKGVDSTLKIQPAKLEDSAVYLCASSLSHGRGTDTQYFGPGTRLTVL.